These 17 T cell receptor beta chains originate from one sample sequenced in a study of blood T cell repertoires in COVID-19 (dated by TCRdb to the early 2020s). The library was produced with the immunoSEQ multiplex PCR assay. Drawn from immuneACCESS, this table holds only the in-frame rearrangements with V and J called that TCRdb kept. Clones are partly lost; checked studies trace under half to an unresolved V gene and leave the rest unexplained. The sample table lists about 120,000 clones, about 80% of them with a count of one. The biggest ten clones account for approximately 7.6% of the sample. Material: peripheral blood. The receptors shown here come from a man aged 70 or older with active or convalescent COVID-19.

CDR3 in DNA: TGTGCCAGCAGCGGAAGGACTTATAGCTCCTATAATTCACCCCTCCACTTT. It encodes CASSGRTYSSYNSPLHF. The chain links TRBV6-2 or TRBV6-3 to TRBJ1-6; no definite D call. CDR3 length: 17 amino acids. Germline CDR1 and CDR2: MNHEY and SVGEGT. The V gene lost 6 bases and the J gene lost 0 bases, with 15 bases spanning the gap.

The rearrangement joins TRBV6-2 or TRBV6-3 to TRBJ2-1, with 8 bases lining up with TRBD2. This CDR3 is 15 amino acids long. Germline V gene data show CDR1 as MNHEY and CDR2 as SVGEGT. After removal of 3 bases from V and 2 bases from J, the junction contained 3 bases not matched to a gene. CDR3 in amino acids: CASSYSGEPYNEQFF. The CDR3 nucleotides are TGTGCCAGCAGTTATAGCGGGGAACCCTACAATGAGCAGTTCTTC.

The V gene is TRBV30, the J gene TRBJ2-7; unclear D gene. V shed 2 bases and J shed 0 bases, with 14 bases lying between them. CDR3 length equals 15 residues. Germline V gene data show CDR1 as GTSNPN and CDR2 as SVGIG (reference sequence). As DNA, the CDR3 is TGTGCCTGGAGTTTCCCCGCTATACGCTCCTACGAGCAGTACTTC. This encodes CAWSFPAIRSYEQYF. Complete variable domain (other parts from reference TRBV30 and TRBJ2-7): SQTIHQWPATLVQPVGSPLSLECTVEGTSNPNLYWYRQAAGRGLQLLFYSVGIGQISSEVPQNLSASRPQDRQFILSSKKLLLSDSGFYLCAWSFPAIRSYEQYFGPGTRLTVT.

On this clone: The sample has other DNA sequences that encode this CDR3 too. J is TRBJ1-5 and V is TRBV18; 7 bases are shared with TRBD1. J lost 4 bases, V lost 2 bases, and 5 bases had no gene match. There are 15 residues in the CDR3. CDR1 and CDR2 (germline): KGHSH, LQKENI. Here the CDR3 DNA reads TGTGCCAGCTCACCAATACAGGGGACAAATCAGCCCCAGCATTTT. This codes for CASSPIQGTNQPQHF.

The chain joins TRBV10-3 to TRBJ1-2; D unresolved. The CDR3 contains 12 residues. Trimming took off 4 bases at V and 0 bases at J, with 3 bases between the two ends. Germline V gene sequence: CDR1 ENHRY, CDR2 SYGVKD. CDR3 in amino acids: CAISATNYGYTF. CDR3 coding DNA: TGTGCCATCAGTGCCACTAACTATGGCTACACCTTC.

This chain uses TRBV7-8 with TRBJ2-1, with 7 nucleotides matching TRBD2. The V and J ends lost 8 bases and 3 bases, in that order; junction bases with no gene match: 7. Germline assignment: CDR1 SGHVS and CDR2 FQNEAQ. CDR3 length: 14 amino acids. For the CDR3, the DNA is TGTGCCAGCGGCATCGGGACTAACTACAATGAGCAGTTCTTC. This translates into CASGIGTNYNEQFF. Full variable domain (rest looked up from reference TRBV7-8 and TRBJ2-1): GAGVSQSPRYKVAKRGQDVALRCDPISGHVSLFWYQQALGQGPEFLTYFQNEAQLDKSGLPSDRFFAERPEGSVSTLKIQRTQQEDSAVYLCASGIGTNYNEQFFGPGTRLTVL.

The chain couples TRBV5-4 to TRBJ2-5; D is uncertain. The CDR3 covers 16 residues. Germline CDR1 reads SGHNT; CDR2 reads YYREEE (reference sequence). Trimming took off 4 bases at V and 0 bases at J, with 16 bases between the two ends. CDR3 DNA sequence: TGTGCCAGCAGCCCGATTGAGACTCGACACCAAGAGACCCAGTACTTC. This encodes CASSPIETRHQETQYF.

The chain combines TRBV5-1 with TRBJ1-3; a weak D match, TRBD1 (5 bases). Germline loops: CDR1 SGHRS, CDR2 YFSETQ. The CDR3 is made up of 18 amino acids. The V gene lost 3 bases and the J gene lost 0 bases, with 19 bases spanning the gap. CDR3 nucleotide sequence: TGCGCCAGCAGCTCCGGGGGGATGGCAGGGACCTCTGGAAACACCATATATTTT. Residues: CASSSGGMAGTSGNTIYF.

V gene TRBV28 combines with J gene TRBJ1-2; maybe TRBD1 (5 bases). Trimming removed 11 bases from V and 7 bases from J, with 17 bases in between. The CDR3 runs 12 residues. Germline assignment: CDR1 MDHEN and CDR2 SYDVKM. This CDR3 reads CAYTEPDSGYTF. CDR3 DNA: TGTGCCTACACGGAACCCGACAGTGGCTACACCTTC.

This sequence joins TRBV6-1 and TRBJ1-1; TRBD1 is a possible D gene (6 bases). The CDR3 loop spans 13 amino acids. Germline V gives CDR1 MNHNS, CDR2 SASEGT. With 2 bases removed from V and 8 bases from J, the gap between germline ends came to 12 bases. CDR3 DNA sequence: TGTGCCAGCAGTGAAATACAGGGCACCGAAGCTTTCTTT. It is translated as CASSEIQGTEAFF.

The chain carries TRBV7-8 and TRBJ2-2, with D possibly matching TRBD2 (6 bases). The CDR3 sequence is 15 residues long. Between the trimmed V and J ends, which lost 0 bases and 5 bases, there was a span of 10 bases. Germline CDR1 SGHVS, CDR2 FQNEAQ. CDR3 sequence (DNA): TGTGCCAGCAGCTTAGCCTTGGGGAGGACCGGGGAGCTGTTTTTT. This gives the protein CASSLALGRTGELFF.

This clone was seen a single time. The chain is built from TRBV12-3 or TRBV12-4 and TRBJ1-3; D ambiguous. V was clipped by 7 bases and J by 15 bases, with 16 bases between them. The CDR3 length is 11 residues. CDR3 amino acids: CASIALRAAYF. CDR3 DNA sequence: TGTGCCAGCATCGCCTTACGAGCCGCATATTTT.

This sequence joins TRBV5-1 and TRBJ1-1, with 8 bases lining up with TRBD1. After removal of 1 base from V and 1 base from J, the junction contained 6 bases not matched to a gene. Germline V lookup: CDR1 SGHRS, CDR2 YFSETQ. The length of the CDR3 is 16 residues. Written as DNA, the CDR3 is TGCGCCAGCAGCTTGACGGCAGGGGGCGGGAACACTGAAGCTTTCTTT. It specifies CASSLTAGGGNTEAFF.

This clone was seen only a few times. This chain links TRBV28 with TRBJ2-5; tentatively, D is TRBD2 (6 bases). CDR1 is MDHEN and CDR2 is SYDVKM in the germline V gene. Trimming pared 7 bases from V and 1 base from J, leaving 16 bases between. The CDR3 runs to 15 residues. CDR3 in amino acids: CASTPLGGVQETQYF. DNA of the CDR3: TGTGCCAGCACTCCCCTCGGAGGGGTCCAAGAGACCCAGTACTTC.

The chain uses TRBV11-2 and TRBJ2-1, with 13 bases identical to TRBD2. V gave up 1 base and J gave up 6 bases; unmatched junction bases: 6. Germline V gives CDR1 SGHAT, CDR2 FQNNGV. This CDR3 spans 17 amino acids. CDR3 protein: CASSLGVGLAGVNEQFF. The CDR3, as DNA: TGTGCCAGCAGCTTAGGGGTCGGACTAGCGGGGGTCAATGAGCAGTTCTTC. The complete variable domain, with remaining parts taken from reference TRBV11-2 and TRBJ2-1, reads EAGVAQSPRYKIIEKRQSVAFWCNPISGHATLYWYQQILGQGPKLLIQFQNNGVVDDSQLPKDRFSAERLKGVDSTLKIQPAKLEDSAVYLCASSLGVGLAGVNEQFFGPGTRLTVL.

This clone counts as medium-sized. The J gene is TRBJ1-5, the V gene TRBV30; tentatively, D is TRBD1 (6 bases). This CDR3 comprises 13 residues. Germline assignment: CDR1 GTSNPN and CDR2 SVGIG (reference sequence). V gave up 5 bases and J gave up 6 bases, with 14 bases separating them. The CDR3 reads CAWATGNGQPQHF. DNA for the CDR3: TGTGCCTGGGCCACAGGGAATGGTCAGCCCCAGCATTTT.

This chain links TRBV12-5 with TRBJ1-3; 9 nucleotides line up with TRBD1. Germline loops: CDR1 LGHNT, CDR2 FRNRAP. The CDR3 length is 16 residues. V lost 5 bases to trimming and J lost 3 bases; unmatched junction nucleotides: 8. This CDR3 is CASGPLDRGGGNTIYF. The CDR3 DNA follows: TGTGCTAGTGGTCCGCTGGACAGGGGTGGTGGAAACACCATATATTTT.